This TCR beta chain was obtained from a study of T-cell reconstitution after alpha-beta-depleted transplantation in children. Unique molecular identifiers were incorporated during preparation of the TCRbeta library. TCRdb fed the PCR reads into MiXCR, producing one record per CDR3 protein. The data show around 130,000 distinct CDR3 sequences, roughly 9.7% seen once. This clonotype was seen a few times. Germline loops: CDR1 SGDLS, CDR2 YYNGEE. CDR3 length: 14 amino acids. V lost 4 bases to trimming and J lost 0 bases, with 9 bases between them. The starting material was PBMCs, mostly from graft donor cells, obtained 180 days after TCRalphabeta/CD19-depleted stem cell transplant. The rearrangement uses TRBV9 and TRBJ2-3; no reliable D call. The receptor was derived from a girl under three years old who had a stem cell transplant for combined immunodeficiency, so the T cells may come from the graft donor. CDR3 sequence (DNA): TGTGCCAGCAGCCCCTGGTGGAGCACAGATACGCAGTATTTT. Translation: CASSPWWSTDTQYF.